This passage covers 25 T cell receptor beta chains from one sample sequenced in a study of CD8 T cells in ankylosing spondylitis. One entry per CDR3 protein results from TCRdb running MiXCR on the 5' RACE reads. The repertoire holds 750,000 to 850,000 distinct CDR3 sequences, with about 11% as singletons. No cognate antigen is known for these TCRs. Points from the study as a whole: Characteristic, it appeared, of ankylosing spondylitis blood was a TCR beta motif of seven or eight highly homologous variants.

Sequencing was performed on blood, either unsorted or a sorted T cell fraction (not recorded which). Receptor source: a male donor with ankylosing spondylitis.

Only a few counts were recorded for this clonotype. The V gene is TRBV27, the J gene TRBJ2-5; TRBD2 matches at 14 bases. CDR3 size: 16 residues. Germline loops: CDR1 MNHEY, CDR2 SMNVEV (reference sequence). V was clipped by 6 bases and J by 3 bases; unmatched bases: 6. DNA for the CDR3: TGTGCCAGCAGCCGGACTAGCGGGGGGCGAAAAGAGACCCAGTACTTC. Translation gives CASSRTSGGRKETQYF.

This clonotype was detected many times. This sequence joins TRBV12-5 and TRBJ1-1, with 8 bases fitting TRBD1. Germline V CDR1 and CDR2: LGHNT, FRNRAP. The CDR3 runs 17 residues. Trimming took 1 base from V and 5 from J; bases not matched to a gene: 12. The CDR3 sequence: CASGLDRGGRWGTEAFF. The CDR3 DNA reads TGTGCTAGTGGTTTGGACAGGGGGGGACGATGGGGGACTGAAGCTTTCTTT. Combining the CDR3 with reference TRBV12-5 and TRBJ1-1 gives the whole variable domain DARVTQTPRHKVTEMGQEVTMRCQPILGHNTVFWYRQTMMQGLELLAYFRNRAPLDDSGMPKDRFSAEMPDATLATLKIQPSEPRDSAVYFCASGLDRGGRWGTEAFFGQGTRLTVV.

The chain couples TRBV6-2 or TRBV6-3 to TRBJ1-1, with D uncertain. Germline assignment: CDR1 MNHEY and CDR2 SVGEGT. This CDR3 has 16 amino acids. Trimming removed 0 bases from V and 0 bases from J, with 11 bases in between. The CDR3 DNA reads TGTGCCAGCAGTTACTCGAGGAGCCTCATGAACACTGAAGCTTTCTTT. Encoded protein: CASSYSRSLMNTEAFF.

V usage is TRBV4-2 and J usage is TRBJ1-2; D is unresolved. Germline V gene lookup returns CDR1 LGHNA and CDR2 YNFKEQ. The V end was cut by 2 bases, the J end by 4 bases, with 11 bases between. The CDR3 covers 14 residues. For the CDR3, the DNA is TGTGCCAGCAGCCAAACACACGACTCCTATGGCTACACCTTC. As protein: CASSQTHDSYGYTF.

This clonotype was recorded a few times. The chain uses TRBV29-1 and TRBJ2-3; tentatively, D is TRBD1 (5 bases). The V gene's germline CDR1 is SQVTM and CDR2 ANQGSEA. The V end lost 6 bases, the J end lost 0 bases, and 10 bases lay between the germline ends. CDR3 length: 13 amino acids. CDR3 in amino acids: CSVLGASTDTQYF. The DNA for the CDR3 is TGCAGCGTCCTAGGGGCCAGCACAGATACGCAGTATTTT.

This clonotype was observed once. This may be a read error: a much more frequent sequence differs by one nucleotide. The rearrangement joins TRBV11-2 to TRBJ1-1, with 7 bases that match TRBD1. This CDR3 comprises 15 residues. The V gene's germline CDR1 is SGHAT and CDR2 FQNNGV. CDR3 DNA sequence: TGTACCAGCAGCCCATGGACAGGTTCGGGGACTGAAGCTTTCTTT. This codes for CTSSPWTGSGTEAFF. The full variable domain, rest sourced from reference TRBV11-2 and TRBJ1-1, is EAGVAQSPRYKIIEKRQSVAFWCNPISGHATLYWYQQILGQGPKLLIQFQNNGVVDDSQLPKDRFSAERLKGVDSTLKIQPAKLEDSAVYLCTSSPWTGSGTEAFFGQGTRLTVV.

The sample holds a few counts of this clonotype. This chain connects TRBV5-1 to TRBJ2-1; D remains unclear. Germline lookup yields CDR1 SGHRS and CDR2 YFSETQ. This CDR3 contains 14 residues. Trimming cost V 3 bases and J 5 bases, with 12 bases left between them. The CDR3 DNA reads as TGCGCCAGCAGCTGGCCCCATTCCGACAATGAGCAGTTCTTC. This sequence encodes CASSWPHSDNEQFF.

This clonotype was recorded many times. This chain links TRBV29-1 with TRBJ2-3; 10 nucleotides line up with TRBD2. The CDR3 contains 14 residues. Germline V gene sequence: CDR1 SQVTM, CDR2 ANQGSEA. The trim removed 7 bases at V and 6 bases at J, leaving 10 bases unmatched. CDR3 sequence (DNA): TGCAGCGCACCAGTAGCGGGGGGTTGGGATACGCAGTATTTT. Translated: CSAPVAGGWDTQYF.

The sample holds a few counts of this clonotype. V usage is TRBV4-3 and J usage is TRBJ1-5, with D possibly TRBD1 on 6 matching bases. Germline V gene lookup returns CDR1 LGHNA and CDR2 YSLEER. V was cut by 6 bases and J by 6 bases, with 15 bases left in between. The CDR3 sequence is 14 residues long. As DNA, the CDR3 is TGCGCCAGCAGGGGGGGGCGCGTCGTTCAGCCCCAGCATTTT. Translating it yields CASRGGRVVQPQHF.

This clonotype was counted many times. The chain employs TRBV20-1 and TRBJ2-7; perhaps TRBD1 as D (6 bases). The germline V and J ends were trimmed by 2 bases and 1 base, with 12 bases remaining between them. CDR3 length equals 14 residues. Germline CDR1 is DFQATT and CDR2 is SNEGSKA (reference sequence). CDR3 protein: CSARIGTSSYEQYF. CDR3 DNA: TGCAGTGCTAGAATTGGGACATCTTCCTACGAGCAGTACTTC.

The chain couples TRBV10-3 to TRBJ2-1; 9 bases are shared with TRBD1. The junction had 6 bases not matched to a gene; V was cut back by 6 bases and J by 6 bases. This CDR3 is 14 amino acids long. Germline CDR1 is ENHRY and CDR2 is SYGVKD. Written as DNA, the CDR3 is TGTGCCATCAGCCGGACAGGGGCTAGCAATGAGCAGTTCTTC. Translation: CAISRTGASNEQFF.

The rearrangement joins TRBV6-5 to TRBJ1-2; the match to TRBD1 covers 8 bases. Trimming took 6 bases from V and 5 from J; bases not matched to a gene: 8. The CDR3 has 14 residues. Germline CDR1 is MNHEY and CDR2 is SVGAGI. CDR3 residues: CASRSSTGVYGYTF. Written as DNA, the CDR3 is TGTGCCAGCAGATCCTCGACAGGGGTTTATGGCTACACCTTC.

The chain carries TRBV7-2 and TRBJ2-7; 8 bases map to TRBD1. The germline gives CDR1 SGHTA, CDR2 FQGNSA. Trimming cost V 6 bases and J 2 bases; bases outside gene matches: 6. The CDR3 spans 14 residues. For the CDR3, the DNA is TGTGCCAGCAGGGACAGGGCGGGCCCCTACGAGCAGTACTTC. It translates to CASRDRAGPYEQYF.

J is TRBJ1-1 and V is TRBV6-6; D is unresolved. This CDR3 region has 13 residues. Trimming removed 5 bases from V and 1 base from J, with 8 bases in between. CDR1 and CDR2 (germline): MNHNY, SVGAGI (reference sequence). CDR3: CASSRLTNTEAFF. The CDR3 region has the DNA TGTGCCAGCAGTCGGCTAACGAACACTGAAGCTTTCTTT.

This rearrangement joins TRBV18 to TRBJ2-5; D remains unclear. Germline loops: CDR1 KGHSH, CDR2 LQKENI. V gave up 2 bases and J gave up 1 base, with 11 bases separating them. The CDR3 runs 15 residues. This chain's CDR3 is CASSPVTATQETQYF. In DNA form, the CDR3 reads TGTGCCAGCTCACCAGTAACAGCCACCCAAGAGACCCAGTACTTC.

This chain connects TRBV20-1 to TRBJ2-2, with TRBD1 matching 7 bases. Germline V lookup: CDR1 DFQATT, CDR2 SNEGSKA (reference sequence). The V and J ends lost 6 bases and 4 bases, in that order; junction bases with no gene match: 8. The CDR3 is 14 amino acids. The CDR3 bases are TGCAGTGCCCCGGGACAGTTGGCCACCGGGGAGCTGTTTTTT. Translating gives CSAPGQLATGELFF.

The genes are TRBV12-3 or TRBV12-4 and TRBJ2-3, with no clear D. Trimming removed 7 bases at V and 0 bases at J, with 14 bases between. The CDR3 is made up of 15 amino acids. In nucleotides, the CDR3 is TGTGCCAGCAATTCCCGATGGCTAAGCACAGATACGCAGTATTTT. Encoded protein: CASNSRWLSTDTQYF.

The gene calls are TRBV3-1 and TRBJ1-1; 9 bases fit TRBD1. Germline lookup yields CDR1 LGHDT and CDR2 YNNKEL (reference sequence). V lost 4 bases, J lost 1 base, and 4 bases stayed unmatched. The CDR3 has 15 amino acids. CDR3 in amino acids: CASSPWDRANTEAFF. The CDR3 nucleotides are TGTGCCAGCAGCCCTTGGGACAGGGCGAACACTGAAGCTTTCTTT.

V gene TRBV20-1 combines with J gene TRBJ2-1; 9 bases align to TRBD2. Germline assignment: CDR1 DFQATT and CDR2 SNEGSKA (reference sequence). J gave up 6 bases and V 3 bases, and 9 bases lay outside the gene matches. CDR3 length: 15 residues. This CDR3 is CSASLGRLAVNEQFF. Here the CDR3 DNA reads TGCAGTGCTAGCTTGGGTCGACTAGCGGTCAATGAGCAGTTCTTC.

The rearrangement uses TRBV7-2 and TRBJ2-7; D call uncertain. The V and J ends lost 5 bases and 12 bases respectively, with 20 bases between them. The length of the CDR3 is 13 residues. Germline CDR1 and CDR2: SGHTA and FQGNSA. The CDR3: CASSLVGDGRAYF. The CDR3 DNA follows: TGTGCCAGCAGCCTAGTAGGTGACGGCCGGGCGTACTTC.

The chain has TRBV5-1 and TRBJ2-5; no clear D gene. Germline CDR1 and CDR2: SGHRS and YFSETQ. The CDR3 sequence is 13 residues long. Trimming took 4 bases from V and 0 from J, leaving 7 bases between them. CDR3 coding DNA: TGCGCCAGCAGCCTGGAAAACCAAGAGACCCAGTACTTC. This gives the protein CASSLENQETQYF. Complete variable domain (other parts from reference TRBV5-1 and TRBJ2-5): KAGVTQTPRYLIKTRGQQVTLSCSPISGHRSVSWYQQTPGQGLQFLFEYFSETQRNKGNFPGRFSGRQFSNSRSEMNVSTLELGDSALYLCASSLENQETQYFGPGTRLLVL.

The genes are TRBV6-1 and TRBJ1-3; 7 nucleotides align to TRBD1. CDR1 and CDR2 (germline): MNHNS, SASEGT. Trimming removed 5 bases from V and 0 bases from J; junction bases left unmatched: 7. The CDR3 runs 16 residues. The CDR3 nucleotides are TGTGCCAGCAGTAGGGGACAGTCCTACTCTGGAAACACCATATATTTT. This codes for CASSRGQSYSGNTIYF.

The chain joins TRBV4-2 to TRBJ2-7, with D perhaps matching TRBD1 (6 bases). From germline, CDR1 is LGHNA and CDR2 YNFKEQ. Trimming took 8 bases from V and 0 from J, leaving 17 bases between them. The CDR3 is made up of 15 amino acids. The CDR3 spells CASQGWQGNSYEQYF. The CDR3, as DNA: TGTGCCAGCCAGGGATGGCAGGGGAACTCCTACGAGCAGTACTTC.

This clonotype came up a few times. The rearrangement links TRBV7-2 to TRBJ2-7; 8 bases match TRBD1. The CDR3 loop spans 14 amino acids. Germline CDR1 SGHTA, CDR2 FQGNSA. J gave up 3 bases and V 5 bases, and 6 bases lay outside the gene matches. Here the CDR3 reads CASSPDRGGYEQYF. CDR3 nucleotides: TGTGCCAGCAGCCCTGACAGGGGCGGCTACGAGCAGTACTTC.

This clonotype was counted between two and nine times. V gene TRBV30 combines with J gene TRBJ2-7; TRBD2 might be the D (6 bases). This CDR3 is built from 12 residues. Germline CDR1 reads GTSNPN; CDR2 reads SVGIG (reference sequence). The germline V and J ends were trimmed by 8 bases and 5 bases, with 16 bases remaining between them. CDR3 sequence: CALGTLSDEQYF. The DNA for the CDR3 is TGTGCCCTCGGGACTCTTAGCGACGAGCAGTACTTC.